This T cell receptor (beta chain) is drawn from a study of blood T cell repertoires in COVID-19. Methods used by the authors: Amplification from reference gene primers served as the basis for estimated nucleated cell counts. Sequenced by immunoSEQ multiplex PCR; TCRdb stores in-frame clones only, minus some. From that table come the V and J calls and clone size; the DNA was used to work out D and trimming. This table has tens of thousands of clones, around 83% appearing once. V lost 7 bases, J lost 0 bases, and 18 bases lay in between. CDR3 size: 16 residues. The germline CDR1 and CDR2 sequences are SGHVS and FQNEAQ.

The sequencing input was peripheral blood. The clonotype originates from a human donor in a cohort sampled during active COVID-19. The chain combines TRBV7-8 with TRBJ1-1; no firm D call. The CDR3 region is CASNPRSTNMNTEAFF. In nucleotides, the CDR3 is TGTGCCAGCAACCCCCGGTCGACAAACATGAACACTGAAGCTTTCTTT.